This TCR beta chain was captured in a study of naive and memory T cell subsets. The germline V gene encodes CDR1 SGHVS and CDR2 FQNEAQ. The CDR3 runs to 14 residues. The trim removed 6 bases at V and 2 bases at J, leaving 4 bases unmatched. This clonotype has a count of ten or more. Two oligonucleotides, mixed equimolar, formed the beta constant-region primer covering TRBC1 and TRBC2. The ligated cDNA underwent four PCR rounds using SP2 and nested alpha and beta constant-region primers. TCRdb re-analysed the UMI-ligation and nested PCR reads in MiXCR, keeping a single row per CDR3 protein. The sample holds just over 80,000 distinct CDR3 sequences, 8% to 9.5% seen once.

The J gene is TRBJ2-3, the V gene TRBV7-8; TRBD2 matches at 8 bases. Sequencing was performed on naive CD8+ T cells from blood. This receptor was identified in a human donor in good health. In DNA form, the CDR3 reads TGTGCCAGCAGTATCGGGGGGGCCACAGATACGCAGTATTTT. Amino acid sequence: CASSIGGATDTQYF.